Detailed here is one T cell receptor beta chain. Its antigen remains unidentified. Time point defined: newly diagnosed GD, antithyroid drugs for less than 3 months. PBMC RNA served as the TCR library source. This CDR3 contains 14 residues. Germline values: CDR1 GTSNPN, CDR2 SVGIG (reference sequence). The V segment lost 4 bases and the J segment 3 bases; nucleotides outside the gene matches: 9. This record comes from a study of regulatory T cells in long-lasting Graves disease. The study, taken as a whole, reports: Patients with persistent disease shared fewer than 3,500 public clonotypes, outpacing the approximately 920 shared by new patients. When disease was persistent, TRBV28, TRBJ1-2 and TRBJ2-5 were the favored segments.

For TCR beta, libraries came from iRepertoire HTBI primers and Arm-PCR of CDR3 regions. Authors' analysis steps: Throughout the samples, researchers identified about 62 TRBV and some 14 TRBJ segments. In TCRdb, the multiplex PCR reads were re-called with MiXCR into one record per CDR3 protein. Clone size and V and J calls follow TCRdb, not the original study. This table holds about 500,000 distinct CDR3 sequences, 15% to 20% found once. These data were likewise used in another study, on T cells in Graves' hyperthyroidism and ophthalmopathy. From that report: The HTBI primer set was used in a first-round RT-PCR of the TCR CDR3.

This sequence originates from a man aged 35-49 years with Graves disease. The chain couples TRBV30 to TRBJ2-7, with TRBD1 identical over 7 bases. The sample consisted of peripheral blood mononuclear cells (PBMCs), taken at new diagnosis, from a patient treated with antithyroid drugs. The DNA of the CDR3 is TGTGCCTGGAACATGGGACAGCAATTCTACGAGCAGTACTTC. As protein: CAWNMGQQFYEQYF.